The sequence of this T cell receptor (beta chain) was determined in a study of blood T cell repertoires in COVID-19. Whole-study context: Specimens from acute and convalescent COVID-19 originated in the United States, Italy and Spain. PBMCs, B-cell-depleted T cells, or T cells provided the cDNA or gDNA that made up the material.

Here immunoSEQ multiplex PCR was the method, and the copy in TCRdb shows in-frame clones only, minus some. The sample yields 150,000 to 200,000 clones, roughly three quarters seen once. V lost 2 bases and J 3 bases, leaving 7 bases between the germline ends. This CDR3 comprises 13 residues. This chain connects TRBV12-3 or TRBV12-4 to TRBJ1-2, with no clear D. Sample: peripheral blood. The sequence came from a man aged 55-75 years with active or convalescent COVID-19. DNA of the CDR3: TGTGCCAGCAGTTTAACGGGAGACTATGGCTACACCTTC. Its translation is CASSLTGDYGYTF.